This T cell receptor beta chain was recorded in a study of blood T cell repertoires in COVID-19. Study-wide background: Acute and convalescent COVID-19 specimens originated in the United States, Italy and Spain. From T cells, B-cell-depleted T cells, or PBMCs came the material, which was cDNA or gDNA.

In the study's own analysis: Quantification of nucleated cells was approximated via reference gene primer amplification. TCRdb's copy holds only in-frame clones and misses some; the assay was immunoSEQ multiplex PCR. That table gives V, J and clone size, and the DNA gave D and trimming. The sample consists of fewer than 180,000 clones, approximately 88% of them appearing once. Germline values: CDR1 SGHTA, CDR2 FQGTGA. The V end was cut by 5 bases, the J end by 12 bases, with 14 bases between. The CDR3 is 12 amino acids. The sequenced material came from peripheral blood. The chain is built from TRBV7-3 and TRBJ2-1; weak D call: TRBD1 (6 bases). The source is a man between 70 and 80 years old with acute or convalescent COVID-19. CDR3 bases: TGTGCCAGCAGCGATCCCGGGACATCGCAGTTCTTC. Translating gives CASSDPGTSQFF.